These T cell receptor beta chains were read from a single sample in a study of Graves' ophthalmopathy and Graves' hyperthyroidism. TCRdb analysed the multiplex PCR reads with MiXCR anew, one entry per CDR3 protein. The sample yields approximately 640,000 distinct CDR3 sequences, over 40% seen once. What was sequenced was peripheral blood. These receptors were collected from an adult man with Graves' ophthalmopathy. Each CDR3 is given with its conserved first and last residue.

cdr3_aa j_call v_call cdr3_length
CAWWARGEKLFF TRBJ1-4 TRBV30 12
CASSDRVADTQYF TRBJ2-3 TRBV6-4 13
CASKRTGGYTEAFF TRBJ1-1 TRBV6-1 14
CASSATGQGPEAFF TRBJ1-1 TRBV25-1 14
CASGASGGIETQYF TRBJ2-5 TRBV12-5 14
CASSGGTFEAFF TRBJ1-1 TRBV2 12
CASSPSSTLSTFF TRBJ1-1 TRBV9 13
CSARLLGTDNTEAFF TRBJ1-1 TRBV20-1 15
CATSRNRHSDGYTF TRBJ1-2 TRBV15 14
CASTIRGRLNYGYTF TRBJ1-2 TRBV19 15
CHFHVGSEQYF TRBJ2-7 TRBV27 11
CSALGQGADGYTF TRBJ1-2 TRBV29-1 13
CASRAGQGNQPQHF TRBJ1-5 TRBV2 14
CASRTGSNTGELFF TRBJ2-2 TRBV7-3 14
CASSLVGQVNQPQHF TRBJ1-5 TRBV7-2 15
CASSVVGQSYGYTF TRBJ1-2 TRBV11-2 14
CASSQDWVSSGNTIYF TRBJ1-3 TRBV4-1 16
CSGGDSYEQYF TRBJ2-7 TRBV29-1 11
CASSSGSSGEQYF TRBJ2-7 TRBV7-7 13
CASSQYGGYEQYF TRBJ2-7 TRBV12-3/TRBV12-4 13
CASTAGTFTYEQYF TRBJ2-7 TRBV2 14
CASSFGRRETQYF TRBJ2-5 TRBV5-1 13
CAITDRGAIGGYTF TRBJ1-2 TRBV12-3/TRBV12-4 14
CARRQGAYQPQHF TRBJ1-5 TRBV2 13
CASSERGATGELFF TRBJ2-2 TRBV7-8 14
CASSVVEDLPFHGYTF TRBJ1-2 TRBV9 16
CASSRSAPPTGTLEVTQYF TRBJ2-5 TRBV7-9 19
CASTTRDIGGNSPLHF TRBJ1-6 TRBV2 16
CASSVTSAGEEKLFF TRBJ1-4 TRBV7-9 15
CASSLVGGGRETQYF TRBJ2-5 TRBV7-9 15
CATSRGGQLRQPLHF TRBJ1-6 TRBV15 15
CATSDQGQYEQYF TRBJ2-7 TRBV24-1 13